The 15 T cell receptor beta chains reported below all come from one sample, sequenced in a study of vaccination and CD4 T cells after COVID-19. These receptors are not linked to any known antigen. CD4+ T cells that had been cultured provided DNA sequenced with the Oncomine TCR Beta short-read assay. TCRdb re-analysed the PCR reads in MiXCR, keeping a single row per CDR3 protein. This table holds around 26,000 distinct CDR3 sequences, 41% found once. This sample's time point: late sampling 161 to 241 days after vaccination in three convalescent patients. Treatment defined: roughly ten-day PBMC culture with coronavirus spike peptide pools or control peptides (ViraFEST assay). The starting material was CD4+ T cells from blood, cultured in vitro, obtained about 7 months after SARS-CoV-2 vaccination. All receptors come from a human donor who had recovered from COVID-19.

V is TRBV6-1 and J is TRBJ1-2; D gene ambiguous. The CDR3 is made up of 14 amino acids. Germline V gives CDR1 MNHNS, CDR2 SASEGT. Deletions cut 5 bases from V and 0 bases from J, with 10 bases between. The DNA for the CDR3 is TGTGCCAGCAGTCCCGACGGGTCTAACTATGGCTACACCTTC. Protein product: CASSPDGSNYGYTF.

This clonotype rates as medium-sized. The V call is TRBV20-1, the J call TRBJ1-5; maybe TRBD1 (5 bases). The V gene lost 4 bases and the J gene lost 0 bases, with 16 bases spanning the gap. The CDR3 extends over 16 amino acids. CDR1 and CDR2 (germline): DFQATT, SNEGSKA (reference sequence). CDR3 bases: TGCAGTGCTAACAAAGACAGTGGAAATAGCAATCAGCCCCAGCATTTT. This encodes CSANKDSGNSNQPQHF.

V and J are TRBV20-1 and TRBJ2-3; 7 nucleotides align to TRBD2. CDR3 length: 14 residues. In germline, CDR1 is DFQATT, CDR2 SNEGSKA (reference sequence). V was clipped by 4 bases and J by 7 bases; unmatched bases: 11. CDR3 sequence: CSAMLAERPNTQYF. The CDR3 nucleotides are TGCAGTGCTATGCTAGCGGAGCGACCAAATACGCAGTATTTT.

The CDR3 region is CASSVTSGFTDTQYF. CDR3 sequence (DNA): TGTGCCAGCAGTGTAACTAGCGGCTTCACAGATACGCAGTATTTT. V gene TRBV6-1 combines with J gene TRBJ2-3, with 8 bases lining up with TRBD2. Trimming cost V 4 bases and J 2 bases; bases outside gene matches: 5. The CDR3 has 15 residues. Germline V gene lookup returns CDR1 MNHNS and CDR2 SASEGT.

J is TRBJ2-7 and V is TRBV20-1; TRBD1 aligns across 7 bases. Germline V gene lookup returns CDR1 DFQATT and CDR2 SNEGSKA (reference sequence). The V segment lost 6 bases and the J segment 0 bases; nucleotides outside the gene matches: 5. The CDR3 has 13 amino acids. The CDR3 reads CSAPTGTSYEQYF. CDR3 in DNA: TGCAGTGCGCCGACAGGGACCTCCTACGAGCAGTACTTC.

Notes on this clonotype: At one end, the junction sequence differs from germline, possibly due to a read error. This chain joins TRBV20-1 and TRBJ2-2; TRBD2 agrees at 10 bases. The length of the CDR3 is 15 residues. Germline V CDR1 and CDR2: DFQATT, SNEGSKA (reference sequence). The CDR3 loop reads CSARGAGGRGGELFF. In nucleotides, the CDR3 is TGCAGTGCCAGAGGAGCGGGAGGGAGGGGCGGGGAGCTGTTTTTT.

This clonotype has only a few counts. J is TRBJ2-5 and V is TRBV4-2; 8 bases map to TRBD2. The CDR3 loop spans 15 amino acids. V lost 4 bases, J lost 2 bases, and 6 bases stayed unmatched. Germline lookup yields CDR1 LGHNA and CDR2 YNFKEQ. CDR3 in amino acids: CASSPGTSEQETQYF. In DNA, the CDR3 is TGTGCCAGCAGCCCCGGGACTAGTGAACAAGAGACCCAGTACTTC.

By share of the sample, this clonotype is medium-sized. The gene calls are TRBV7-2 and TRBJ2-5; 9 positions match TRBD2. The CDR3 has 19 amino acids. Germline trimming cut 0 bases from V and 0 bases from J; bases unmatched to any gene: 11. Germline V gene lookup returns CDR1 SGHTA and CDR2 FQGNSA. Here the CDR3 reads CASSLARSLAGAYQETQYF. The CDR3 region has the DNA TGTGCCAGCAGCTTAGCTAGAAGTTTAGCGGGGGCGTACCAAGAGACCCAGTACTTC.

The chain joins TRBV7-8 to TRBJ2-7; the D gene is possibly TRBD1 (5 bases). In germline, CDR1 is SGHVS, CDR2 FQNEAQ. The CDR3 consists of 12 residues. Trimming cost V 6 bases and J 4 bases, with 10 bases left between them. CDR3 in DNA: TGTGCCAGCAGATTTGACAGTTACGAGCAGTACTTC. It translates to CASRFDSYEQYF.

This rearrangement joins TRBV7-8 to TRBJ1-6; 7 bases fit TRBD1. CDR3 length equals 19 residues. V lost 2 bases and J lost 4; bases outside the gene matches: 14. The germline gives CDR1 SGHVS, CDR2 FQNEAQ. The CDR3 loop reads CASSLIIRDRKPYNSPLHF. The CDR3 region has the DNA TGTGCCAGCAGCTTAATTATTAGGGACAGAAAGCCGTATAATTCACCCCTCCACTTT. The full variable domain, in which reference TRBV7-8 and TRBJ1-6 provide the parts outside the CDR3, is GAGVSQSPRYKVAKRGQDVALRCDPISGHVSLFWYQQALGQGPEFLTYFQNEAQLDKSGLPSDRFFAERPEGSVSTLKIQRTQQEDSAVYLCASSLIIRDRKPYNSPLHFGNGTRLTVT.

This clonotype was recorded a few times. The chain recombines TRBV19 with TRBJ2-5; TRBD1 or TRBD2 may be the D gene (5 bases each). Germline V gene sequence: CDR1 LNHDA, CDR2 SQIVND (reference sequence). The CDR3 is 13 residues long. The germline V and J ends were trimmed by 6 bases and 4 bases, with 12 bases remaining between them. The CDR3 loop is CASRMGVTETQYF. DNA of the CDR3: TGTGCCAGTAGAATGGGGGTCACAGAGACCCAGTACTTC.

This clonotype turned up a few times. V gene TRBV7-9 combines with J gene TRBJ2-5; 8 nucleotides match TRBD2. V lost 1 base and J lost 4; bases outside the gene matches: 5. CDR3 length: 15 amino acids. Per germline, CDR1 SEHNR and CDR2 FQNEAQ (reference sequence). The CDR3 DNA is TGTGCCAGCAGCTTAGTGGTCCTAGCGGGAGAGACCCAGTACTTC. This translates into CASSLVVLAGETQYF.

The chain is built from TRBV27 and TRBJ2-2, with 7 positions matching TRBD2. The germline V gene has CDR1 MNHEY and CDR2 SMNVEV (reference sequence). The CDR3 is 15 amino acids. V lost 4 bases, J lost 3 bases, and 5 bases stayed unmatched. The CDR3, as DNA: TGTGCCAGCAGTTCGCCAGCGGGATACACCGGGGAGCTGTTTTTT. Translating gives CASSSPAGYTGELFF.

With respect to this clonotype: The CDR3 end shows no conserved phenylalanine or tryptophan, and so a read error is likely. The genes are TRBV19 and TRBJ1-2, with 8 nucleotides matching TRBD1. Looked up from germline, CDR1 is LNHDA and CDR2 is SQIVND (reference sequence). The length of the CDR3 is 13 residues. V was pared by 5 bases and J by 6 bases, with 5 bases of the junction left unmatched. Written as DNA, the CDR3 is TGTGCCAGTAGTTCAGACAGGGGAGATGGCTACACCCTC. This translates into CASSSDRGDGYTL.

This clonotype occurred a few times. This rearrangement joins TRBV7-2 to TRBJ2-5; 8 positions agree with TRBD2. Germline V CDR1 and CDR2: SGHTA, FQGNSA. V was clipped by 1 base and J by 2 bases; unmatched bases: 6. The CDR3 is 16 amino acids. Written as DNA, the CDR3 is TGTGCCAGCAGCTTAGGTTTACTAGCGGTACAAGAGACCCAGTACTTC. This encodes CASSLGLLAVQETQYF.